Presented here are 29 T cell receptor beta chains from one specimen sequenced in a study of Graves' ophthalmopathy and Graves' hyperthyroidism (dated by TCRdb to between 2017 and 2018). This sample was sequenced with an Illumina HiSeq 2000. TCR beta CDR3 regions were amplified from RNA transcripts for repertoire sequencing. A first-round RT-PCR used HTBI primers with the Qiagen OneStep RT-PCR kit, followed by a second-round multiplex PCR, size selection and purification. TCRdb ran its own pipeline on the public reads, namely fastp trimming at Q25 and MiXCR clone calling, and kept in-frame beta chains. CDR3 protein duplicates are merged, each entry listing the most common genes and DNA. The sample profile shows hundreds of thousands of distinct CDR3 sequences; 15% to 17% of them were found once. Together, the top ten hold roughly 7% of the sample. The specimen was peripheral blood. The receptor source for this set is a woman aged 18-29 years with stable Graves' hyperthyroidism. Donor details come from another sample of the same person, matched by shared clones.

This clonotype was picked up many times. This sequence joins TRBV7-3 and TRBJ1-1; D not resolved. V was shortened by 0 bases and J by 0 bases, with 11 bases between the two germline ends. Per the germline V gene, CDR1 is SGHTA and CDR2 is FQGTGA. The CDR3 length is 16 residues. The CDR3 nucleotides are TGTGCCAGCAGCTTAACGGAGATTGGATTGAACACTGAAGCTTTCTTT. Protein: CASSLTEIGLNTEAFF. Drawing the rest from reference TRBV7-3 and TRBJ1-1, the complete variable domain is GAGVSQTPSNKVTEKGKYVELRCDPISGHTALYWYRQSLGQGPEFLIYFQGTGAADDSGLPNDRFFAVRPEGSVSTLKIQRTERGDSAVYLCASSLTEIGLNTEAFFGQGTRLTVV.

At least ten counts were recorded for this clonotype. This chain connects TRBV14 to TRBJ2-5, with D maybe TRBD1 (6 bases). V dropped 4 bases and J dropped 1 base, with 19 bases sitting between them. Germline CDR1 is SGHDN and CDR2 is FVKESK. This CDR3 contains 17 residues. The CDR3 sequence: CASSRLRQGQAQETQYF. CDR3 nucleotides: TGTGCCAGCAGCCGACTACGGCAGGGACAAGCCCAAGAGACCCAGTACTTC. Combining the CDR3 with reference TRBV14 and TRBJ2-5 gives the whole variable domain EAGVTQFPSHSVIEKGQTVTLRCDPISGHDNLYWYRRVMGKEIKFLLHFVKESKQDESGMPNNRFLAERTGGTYSTLKVQPAELEDSGVYFCASSRLRQGQAQETQYFGPGTRLLVL.

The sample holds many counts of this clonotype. The DNA for the CDR3 is TGTGCCAGCAGGATGGGAGGGGCGAACACTGAAGCTTTCTTT. It specifies CASRMGGANTEAFF. The V and J genes are TRBV6-2 or TRBV6-3 and TRBJ1-1; D perhaps matches TRBD1 (5 bases). Germline CDR1 is MNHEY and CDR2 is SVGEGT. With 6 bases removed from V and 1 base from J, the gap between germline ends came to 12 bases. CDR3 length equals 14 residues.

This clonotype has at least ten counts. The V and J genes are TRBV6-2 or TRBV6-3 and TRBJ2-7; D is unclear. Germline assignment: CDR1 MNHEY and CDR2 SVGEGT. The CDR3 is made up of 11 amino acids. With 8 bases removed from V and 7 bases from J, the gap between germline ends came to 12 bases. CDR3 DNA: TGTGCCAGCTCGCGGTCCAGGGAGCAGTACTTC. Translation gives CASSRSREQYF.

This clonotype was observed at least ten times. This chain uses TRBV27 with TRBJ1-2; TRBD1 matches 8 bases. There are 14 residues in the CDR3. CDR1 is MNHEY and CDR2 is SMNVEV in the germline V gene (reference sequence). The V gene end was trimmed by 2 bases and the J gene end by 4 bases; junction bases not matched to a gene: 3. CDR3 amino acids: CASSLSGQGYGYTF. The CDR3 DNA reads TGTGCCAGCAGTTTAAGTGGACAGGGCTATGGCTACACCTTC.

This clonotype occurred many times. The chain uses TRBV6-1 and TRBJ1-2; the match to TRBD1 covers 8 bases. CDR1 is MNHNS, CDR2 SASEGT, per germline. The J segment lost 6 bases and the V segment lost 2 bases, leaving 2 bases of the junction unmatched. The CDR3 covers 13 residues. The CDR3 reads CASSETGGHGYTF. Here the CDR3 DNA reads TGTGCCAGCAGTGAAACAGGGGGTCATGGCTACACCTTC.

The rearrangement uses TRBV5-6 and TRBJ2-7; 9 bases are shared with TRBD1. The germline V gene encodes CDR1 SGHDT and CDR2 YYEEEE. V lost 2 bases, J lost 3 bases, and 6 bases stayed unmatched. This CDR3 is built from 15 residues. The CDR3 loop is CASSFPGQGRYEQYF. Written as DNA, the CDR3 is TGTGCCAGCAGCTTCCCGGGACAGGGCCGCTACGAGCAGTACTTC.

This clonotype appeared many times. The CDR3 DNA reads TGCGCCAGCAGCTTGCTTGGACAGGACAACACTGAAGCTTTCTTT. Encoded protein: CASSLLGQDNTEAFF. The gene calls are TRBV5-1 and TRBJ1-1, with 7 positions matching TRBD1. Trimming took 1 base from V and 2 from J; bases not matched to a gene: 5. Germline CDR1 SGHRS, CDR2 YFSETQ. The CDR3 has 15 residues.

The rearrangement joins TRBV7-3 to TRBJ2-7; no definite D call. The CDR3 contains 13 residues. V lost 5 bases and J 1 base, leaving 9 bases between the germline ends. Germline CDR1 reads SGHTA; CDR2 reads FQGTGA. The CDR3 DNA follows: TGTGCCAGCAGCCTTTACGGGTCCTACGAGCAGTACTTC. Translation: CASSLYGSYEQYF.

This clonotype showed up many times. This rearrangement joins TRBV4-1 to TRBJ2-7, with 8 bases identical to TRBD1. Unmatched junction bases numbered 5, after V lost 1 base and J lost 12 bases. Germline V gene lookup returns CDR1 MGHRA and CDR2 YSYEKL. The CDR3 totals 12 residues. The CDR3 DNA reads TGCGCCAGCAGCCAAGGGTGGGGACAGGTGTACTTC. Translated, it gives CASSQGWGQVYF.

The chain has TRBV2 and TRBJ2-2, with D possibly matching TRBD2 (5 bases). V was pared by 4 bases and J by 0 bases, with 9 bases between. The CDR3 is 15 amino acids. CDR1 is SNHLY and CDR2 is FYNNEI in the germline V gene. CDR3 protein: CASSGETANTGELFF. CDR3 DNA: TGTGCCAGCAGTGGGGAGACGGCGAACACCGGGGAGCTGTTTTTT.

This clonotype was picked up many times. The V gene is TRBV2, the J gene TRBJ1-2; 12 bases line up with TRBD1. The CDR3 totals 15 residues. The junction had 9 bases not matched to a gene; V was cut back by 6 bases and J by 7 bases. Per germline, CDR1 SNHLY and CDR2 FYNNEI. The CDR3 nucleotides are TGTGCCAGCAGACCGGGACAGGGGGCGCATCTTGGCTACACCTTC. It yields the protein CASRPGQGAHLGYTF.

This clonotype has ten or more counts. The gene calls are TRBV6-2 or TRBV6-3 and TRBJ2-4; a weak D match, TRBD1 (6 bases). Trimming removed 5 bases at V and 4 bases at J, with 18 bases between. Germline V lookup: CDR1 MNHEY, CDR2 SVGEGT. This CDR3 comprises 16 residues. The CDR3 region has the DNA TGTGCCAGCAGTCCAATCCACAGGGTTACTAAAAACATTCAGTACTTC. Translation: CASSPIHRVTKNIQYF.

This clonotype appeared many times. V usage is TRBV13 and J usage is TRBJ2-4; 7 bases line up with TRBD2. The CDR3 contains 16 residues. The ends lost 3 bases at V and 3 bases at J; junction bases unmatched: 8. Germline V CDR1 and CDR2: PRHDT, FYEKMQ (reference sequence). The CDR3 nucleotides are TGTGCCAGCAGCTTCCCCAGCGGGGACGGCAAAAACATTCAGTACTTC. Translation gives CASSFPSGDGKNIQYF.

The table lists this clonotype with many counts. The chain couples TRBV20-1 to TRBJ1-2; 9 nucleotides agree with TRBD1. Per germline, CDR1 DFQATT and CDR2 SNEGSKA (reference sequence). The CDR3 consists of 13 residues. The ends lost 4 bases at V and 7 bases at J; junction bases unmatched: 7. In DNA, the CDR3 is TGCAGTGCTATAAAACAGGGGGCGACTGGCTACACCTTC. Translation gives CSAIKQGATGYTF.

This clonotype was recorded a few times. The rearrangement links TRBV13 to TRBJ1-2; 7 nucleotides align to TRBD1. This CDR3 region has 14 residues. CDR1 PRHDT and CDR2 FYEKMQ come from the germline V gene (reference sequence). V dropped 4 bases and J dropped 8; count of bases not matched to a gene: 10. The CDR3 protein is CASSSGGPSVGYTF. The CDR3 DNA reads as TGTGCCAGCAGCTCAGGGGGGCCTTCCGTCGGCTACACCTTC.

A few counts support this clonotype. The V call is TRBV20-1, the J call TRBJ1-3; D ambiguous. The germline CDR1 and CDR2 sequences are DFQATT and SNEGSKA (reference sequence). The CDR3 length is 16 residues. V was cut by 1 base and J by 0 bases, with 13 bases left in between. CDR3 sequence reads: CSARGLRTHSGNTIYF. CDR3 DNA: TGCAGTGCTAGAGGACTTAGGACCCACTCTGGAAACACCATATATTTT.

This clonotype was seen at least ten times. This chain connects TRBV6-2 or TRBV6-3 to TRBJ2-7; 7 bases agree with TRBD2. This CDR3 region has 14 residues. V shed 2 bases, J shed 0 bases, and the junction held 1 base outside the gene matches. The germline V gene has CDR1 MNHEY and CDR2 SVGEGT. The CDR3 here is CASSYLAASYEQYF. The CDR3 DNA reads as TGTGCCAGCAGTTACCTAGCGGCCTCCTACGAGCAGTACTTC.

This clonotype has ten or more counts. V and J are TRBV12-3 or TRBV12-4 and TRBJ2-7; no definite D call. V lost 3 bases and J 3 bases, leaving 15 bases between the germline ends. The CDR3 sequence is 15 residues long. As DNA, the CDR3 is TGTGCCAGCAGTTTTGAACTTACAACGCTCTACGAGCAGTACTTC. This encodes CASSFELTTLYEQYF.

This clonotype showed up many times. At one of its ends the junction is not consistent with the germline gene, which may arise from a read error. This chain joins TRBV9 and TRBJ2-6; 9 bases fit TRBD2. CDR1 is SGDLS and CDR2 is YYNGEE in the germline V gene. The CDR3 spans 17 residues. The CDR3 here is CASSVAEGLAGANVLTF. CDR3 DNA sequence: TGTGCCAGCAGCGTAGCAGAGGGACTAGCTGGGGCCAACGTCCTAACTTTC.

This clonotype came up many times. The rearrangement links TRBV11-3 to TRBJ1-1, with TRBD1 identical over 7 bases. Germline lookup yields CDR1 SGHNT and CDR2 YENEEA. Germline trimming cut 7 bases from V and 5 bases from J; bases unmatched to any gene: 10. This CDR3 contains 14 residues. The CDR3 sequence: CASTPGGRRTEAFF. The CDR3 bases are TGTGCCAGCACCCCAGGGGGGCGTAGAACTGAAGCTTTCTTT.

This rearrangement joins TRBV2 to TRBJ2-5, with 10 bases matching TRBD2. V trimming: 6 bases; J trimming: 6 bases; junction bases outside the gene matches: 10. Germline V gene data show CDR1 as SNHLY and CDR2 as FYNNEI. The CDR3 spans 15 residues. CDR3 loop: CASRTGTSAAKTQYF. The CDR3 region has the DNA TGTGCCAGCAGGACCGGGACTAGCGCTGCGAAGACCCAGTACTTC.

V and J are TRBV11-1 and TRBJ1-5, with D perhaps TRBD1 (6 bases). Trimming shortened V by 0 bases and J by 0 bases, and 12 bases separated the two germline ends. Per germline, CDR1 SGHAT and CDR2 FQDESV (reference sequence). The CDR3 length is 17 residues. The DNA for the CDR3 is TGTGCCAGCAGCTTAGCCCGGGACACGAATAGCAATCAGCCCCAGCATTTT. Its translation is CASSLARDTNSNQPQHF. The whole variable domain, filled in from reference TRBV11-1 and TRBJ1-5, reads EAEVAQSPRYKITEKSQAVAFWCDPISGHATLYWYRQILGQGPELLVQFQDESVVDDSQLPKDRFSAERLKGVDSTLKIQPAELGDSAMYLCASSLARDTNSNQPQHFGDGTRLSIL.

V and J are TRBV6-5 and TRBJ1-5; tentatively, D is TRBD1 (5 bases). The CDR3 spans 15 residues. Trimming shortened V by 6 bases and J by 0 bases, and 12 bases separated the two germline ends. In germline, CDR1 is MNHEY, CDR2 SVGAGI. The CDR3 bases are TGTGCCAGCAGGGGGGGGGGGAATAGCAATCAGCCCCAGCATTTT. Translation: CASRGGGNSNQPQHF.

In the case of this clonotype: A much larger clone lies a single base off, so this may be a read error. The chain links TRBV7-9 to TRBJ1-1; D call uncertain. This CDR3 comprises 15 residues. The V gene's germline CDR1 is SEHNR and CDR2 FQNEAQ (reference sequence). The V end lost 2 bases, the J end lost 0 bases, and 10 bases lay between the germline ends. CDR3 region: CASSLNTSMNTEAFF. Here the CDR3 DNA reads TGTGCCAGCAGCTTAAATACTTCGATGAACACTGAAGCTTTCTTT.

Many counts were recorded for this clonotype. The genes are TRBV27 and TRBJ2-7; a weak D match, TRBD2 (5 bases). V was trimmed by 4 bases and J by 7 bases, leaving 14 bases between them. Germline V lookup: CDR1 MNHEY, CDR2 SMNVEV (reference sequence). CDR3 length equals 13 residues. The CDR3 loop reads CASSSKVTGEQYF. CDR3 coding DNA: TGTGCCAGCAGTTCTAAAGTCACGGGGGAGCAGTACTTC.

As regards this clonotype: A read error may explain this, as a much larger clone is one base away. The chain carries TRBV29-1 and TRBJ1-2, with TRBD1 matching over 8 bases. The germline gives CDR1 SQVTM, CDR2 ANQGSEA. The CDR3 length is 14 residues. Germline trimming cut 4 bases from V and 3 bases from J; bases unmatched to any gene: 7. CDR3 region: CSVVQGAWDYGYTF. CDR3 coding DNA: TGCAGCGTTGTCCAGGGGGCGTGGGACTATGGCTACACCTTC. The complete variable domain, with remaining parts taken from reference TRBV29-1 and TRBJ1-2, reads SAVISQKPSRDICQRGTSLTIQCQVDSQVTMMFWYRQQPGQSLTLIATANQGSEATYESGFVIDKFPISRPNLTFSTLTVSNMSPEDSSIYLCSVVQGAWDYGYTFGSGTRLTVV.

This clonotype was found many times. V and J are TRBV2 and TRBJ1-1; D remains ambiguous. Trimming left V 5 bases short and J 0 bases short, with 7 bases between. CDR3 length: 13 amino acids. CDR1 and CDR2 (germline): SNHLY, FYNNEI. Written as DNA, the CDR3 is TGTGCCAGCAGTCCCCCTATGAACACTGAAGCTTTCTTT. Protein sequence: CASSPPMNTEAFF.

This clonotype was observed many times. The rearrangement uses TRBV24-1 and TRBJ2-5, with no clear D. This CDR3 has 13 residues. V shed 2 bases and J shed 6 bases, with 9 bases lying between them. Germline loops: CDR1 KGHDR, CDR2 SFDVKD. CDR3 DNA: TGTGCCACCAGTGATTCCCGCTCGAAGACCCAGTACTTC. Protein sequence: CATSDSRSKTQYF.